This T cell receptor (beta chain) was found in a study of identical twins. The donors were all healthy and Caucasian. TCRdb reprocessed the 5' RACE reads via MiXCR and lists one record per CDR3 protein. This sample carries around 280,000 distinct CDR3 sequences, roughly 8.6% of them seen once, and the ten largest clones take roughly 2%. This clonotype was found a few times. These data were also reused for a study on yellow fever vaccine responses in identical twins.

This clonotype originated in a woman between 18 and 30 years old in good health. The sequencing input was memory (CD45RO+) T cells sorted from blood.

CDR3 amino acids: CATSDPASGTDTQYF. The CDR3 region has the DNA TGTGCCACCAGTGACCCTGCTAGCGGCACAGATACGCAGTATTTT. The chain recombines TRBV24-1 with TRBJ2-3; the D gene is possibly TRBD2 (6 bases). This CDR3 is 15 amino acids long. Germline V gene lookup returns CDR1 KGHDR and CDR2 SFDVKD. Trimming removed 4 bases at V and 1 base at J, with 11 bases between.